The 27 T cell receptor beta chains in this list originate from one sample, sequenced in a study of identical twins (dated by TCRdb to between 2015 and 2016). The protocol used for the library was 5' RACE. TCRdb names Illumina HiSeq 2000 as the instrument used. The public reads were quality trimmed at Q25 with fastp and then assembled into clones with MiXCR by TCRdb, keeping productive beta chains. A single entry per CDR3 protein holds the most common genes and DNA from its merged rows. The sample contains about 460,000 distinct CDR3 sequences, 12% to 15% of them found a single time. The top ten constitute around 0.52% of the sample. These data were also filed under a second study, of yellow fever vaccine responses in identical twins.

Sequencing was performed on CD4+ T cells sorted from blood. The receptors come from a young woman in good health.

The chain employs TRBV3-1 and TRBJ2-1; 10 positions agree with TRBD2. The length of the CDR3 is 14 residues. Germline CDR1 LGHDT, CDR2 YNNKEL (reference sequence). The J segment lost 8 bases and the V segment lost 8 bases, leaving 9 bases of the junction unmatched. The CDR3 DNA reads TGTGCCAGCGTCCACAGCGGGAGGGCCGATGAGCAGTTCTTC. Protein product: CASVHSGRADEQFF.

The chain employs TRBV19 and TRBJ2-5; either TRBD1 or TRBD2 may fit D (5 bases each). Trimming left V 5 bases short and J 1 base short, with 8 bases between. This CDR3 comprises 13 residues. The germline V gene has CDR1 LNHDA and CDR2 SQIVND (reference sequence). CDR3 sequence: CASSGTIQETQYF. The CDR3 region has the DNA TGTGCCAGTAGTGGGACGATCCAAGAGACCCAGTACTTC. The variable domain in full, with the rest retrieved from reference TRBV19 and TRBJ2-5, is DGGITQSPKYLFRKEGQNVTLSCEQNLNHDAMYWYRQDPGQGLRLIYYSQIVNDFQKGDIAEGYSVSREKKESFPLTVTSAQKNPTAFYLCASSGTIQETQYFGPGTRLLVL.

This clonotype was detected only a few times. The chain employs TRBV7-9 and TRBJ1-5; no firm D call. V dropped 1 base and J dropped 0 bases, with 4 bases sitting between them. Germline CDR1 reads SEHNR; CDR2 reads FQNEAQ (reference sequence). This CDR3 is 14 amino acids long. The CDR3 region has the DNA TGTGCCAGCAGCTTAGGACCTAGCAATCAGCCCCAGCATTTT. Translation gives CASSLGPSNQPQHF.

This clonotype was found a few times. The chain couples TRBV3-1 to TRBJ1-2; no clear D gene. With 0 bases removed from V and 4 bases from J, the gap between germline ends came to 9 bases. CDR1 and CDR2 from the germline V gene are LGHDT and YNNKEL (reference sequence). The CDR3 has 14 amino acids. The CDR3 bases are TGTGCCAGCAGCCAAGATCGAACAGTCTATGGCTACACCTTC. Protein sequence: CASSQDRTVYGYTF. Complete variable domain (other parts from reference TRBV3-1 and TRBJ1-2): DTAVSQTPKYLVTQMGNDKSIKCEQNLGHDTMYWYKQDSKKFLKIMFSYNNKELIINETVPNRFSPKSPDKAHLNLHINSLELGDSAVYFCASSQDRTVYGYTFGSGTRLTVV.

This clonotype was seen more than once but under ten times. CDR3 DNA: TGTGCCAGCAGTGGGTTGCGGGCTGATGGCTACACCTTC. Translation: CASSGLRADGYTF. The chain uses TRBV25-1 and TRBJ1-2; D ambiguous. Germline CDR1 is MGHDK and CDR2 is SYGVNS. V lost 4 bases and J 6 bases, leaving 12 bases between the germline ends. CDR3 size: 13 residues.

This clonotype occurred a few times. The chain recombines TRBV7-9 with TRBJ1-6, with TRBD1 as a possible D gene (5 bases). V was pared by 3 bases and J by 7 bases, with 13 bases between. The CDR3 runs 15 residues. CDR1 and CDR2 from the germline V gene are SEHNR and FQNEAQ (reference sequence). CDR3 in DNA: TGTGCCAGCAGCTTGGGGGACCGCTGGAATTCACCCCTCCACTTT. It yields the protein CASSLGDRWNSPLHF.

V is TRBV5-4 and J is TRBJ2-7, with D maybe TRBD2 (5 bases). Deletions cut 2 bases from V and 0 bases from J, with 15 bases between. Germline V gene lookup returns CDR1 SGHNT and CDR2 YYREEE (reference sequence). The CDR3 has 16 residues. The CDR3 reads CASSLKTTQSSYEQYF. The DNA of the CDR3 is TGTGCCAGCAGCTTAAAGACTACTCAGAGCTCCTACGAGCAGTACTTC.

This clonotype was seen many times. CDR3: CASSGLAGVSYNEQFF. CDR3 in DNA: TGTGCCAGCAGCGGACTAGCGGGAGTCTCCTACAATGAGCAGTTCTTC. The V gene is TRBV6-2 or TRBV6-3, the J gene TRBJ2-1; 13 nucleotides align to TRBD2. This CDR3 is built from 16 residues. Per germline, CDR1 MNHEY and CDR2 SVGEGT. The junction had 2 bases not matched to a gene; V was cut back by 6 bases and J by 0 bases.

Only one count was recorded for this clonotype. At one end the junction does not follow the germline gene, possibly because of a read error. V usage is TRBV7-7 and J usage is TRBJ2-5, with TRBD2 as a possible D gene (5 bases). Looked up from germline, CDR1 is SSHAT and CDR2 is FNYEAQ (reference sequence). CDR3 size: 15 residues. CDR3 sequence reads: CASSLSGEWQETQYF. CDR3 nucleotide sequence: TGTGCTAGCAGCTTATCCGGGGAATGGCAAGAGACCCAGTACTTC.

V gene TRBV6-4 combines with J gene TRBJ2-3; D unresolved. Trimming stripped 8 bases from V and 5 bases from J, with 8 bases between. The length of the CDR3 is 11 residues. Germline CDR1 MRHNA, CDR2 SNTAGT. CDR3 DNA: TGTGCCAGCGGATGGGGAGATACGCAGTATTTT. This translates into CASGWGDTQYF.

This clonotype has a handful of counts. The chain combines TRBV5-1 with TRBJ2-5; 8 bases agree with TRBD1. After removal of 4 bases from V and 5 bases from J, the junction contained 10 bases not matched to a gene. From germline, CDR1 is SGHRS and CDR2 YFSETQ. The CDR3 extends over 15 amino acids. Here the CDR3 DNA reads TGCGCCAGCAGCCGGACAGGGATGAGCGGGGAGACCCAGTACTTC. It translates to CASSRTGMSGETQYF.

This clonotype was seen a few times. J is TRBJ2-3 and V is TRBV29-1, with 11 bases that match TRBD1. In germline, CDR1 is SQVTM, CDR2 ANQGSEA. The CDR3 is 14 residues long. Germline trimming cut 6 bases from V and 5 bases from J; bases unmatched to any gene: 7. The CDR3: CSVGQGVVGDTQYF. The CDR3 nucleotides read TGCAGCGTGGGACAGGGGGTGGTAGGAGATACGCAGTATTTT.

Many counts were recorded for this clonotype. V is TRBV10-3 and J is TRBJ1-2; D is possibly TRBD1 (5 bases). This CDR3 comprises 13 residues. Germline V gives CDR1 ENHRY, CDR2 SYGVKD. V lost 5 bases to trimming and J lost 3 bases, with 10 bases between them. CDR3 sequence: CAISNDRDYGYTF. For the CDR3, the DNA is TGTGCCATCAGTAACGACAGAGACTATGGCTACACCTTC.

This clonotype was seen a few times. The chain couples TRBV20-1 to TRBJ2-3; TRBD2 matches 14 bases. Trimming removed 6 bases from V and 0 bases from J; junction bases left unmatched: 8. Germline CDR1 and CDR2: DFQATT and SNEGSKA (reference sequence). The CDR3 runs to 17 residues. CDR3 sequence: CSATGTSGGASTDTQYF. The CDR3 DNA reads TGCAGTGCCACCGGGACTAGCGGGGGAGCTAGCACAGATACGCAGTATTTT.

In this sample, this clonotype turned up many times. The chain combines TRBV12-3 or TRBV12-4 with TRBJ1-1, with D maybe TRBD1 (6 bases). This CDR3 spans 14 amino acids. V was cut by 6 bases and J by 0 bases, with 11 bases left in between. CDR3 sequence reads: CASSPTGVNTEAFF. The CDR3 nucleotides read TGTGCCAGCAGCCCGACAGGAGTGAACACTGAAGCTTTCTTT.

This clonotype was seen a handful of times. The V gene is TRBV11-2, the J gene TRBJ1-6; D unclear. Germline V CDR1 and CDR2: SGHAT, FQNNGV. The CDR3 has 15 amino acids. The V end lost 3 bases, the J end lost 8 bases, and 14 bases lay between the germline ends. The CDR3 DNA sequence: TGTGCCAGCAGCTTGGGCACATCGGAGTATTCACCCCTCCACTTT. This encodes CASSLGTSEYSPLHF.

J is TRBJ2-3 and V is TRBV6-1; TRBD1 is a possible D gene (5 bases). CDR3 size: 15 residues. Germline V gene data show CDR1 as MNHNS and CDR2 as SASEGT. V was trimmed by 10 bases and J by 2 bases, leaving 19 bases between them. The CDR3 is CATSEPGKHTDTQYF. CDR3 in DNA: TGTGCCACCTCAGAGCCAGGGAAACACACAGATACGCAGTATTTT.

This clonotype has ten or more counts. The chain employs TRBV3-1 and TRBJ2-3; 11 bases match TRBD2. The CDR3 sequence is 17 residues long. The germline V gene encodes CDR1 LGHDT and CDR2 YNNKEL (reference sequence). Unmatched junction bases numbered 10, after V lost 4 bases and J lost 4 bases. DNA of the CDR3: TGTGCCAGCAGCCTCCGCCGTAGCGGGGGGGCCGCAGATACGCAGTATTTT. Translating it yields CASSLRRSGGAADTQYF.

This clonotype was found a few times. CDR3 region: CASSLRGSGQETGSTDTQYF. The DNA for the CDR3 is TGTGCCAGCAGTCTCCGGGGATCGGGACAGGAGACAGGTAGCACAGATACGCAGTATTTT. The chain carries TRBV11-2 and TRBJ2-3, with 8 bases that match TRBD1. The V gene end was trimmed by 6 bases and the J gene end by 0 bases; junction bases not matched to a gene: 20. CDR3 length: 20 residues. Per germline, CDR1 SGHAT and CDR2 FQNNGV.

The chain employs TRBV19 and TRBJ2-3; 10 bases agree with TRBD2. Germline values: CDR1 LNHDA, CDR2 SQIVND (reference sequence). The CDR3 totals 16 residues. Trimming took 3 bases from V and 2 from J; bases not matched to a gene: 5. CDR3 DNA sequence: TGTGCCAGTAGTATCCTAGCGGGGGCCCTCACAGATACGCAGTATTTT. Translating gives CASSILAGALTDTQYF.

The chain joins TRBV7-2 to TRBJ1-4; TRBD1 agrees at 8 bases. Trimming took 4 bases from V and 7 from J; bases not matched to a gene: 5. The CDR3 loop spans 14 amino acids. Germline V gene lookup returns CDR1 SGHTA and CDR2 FQGNSA. The CDR3 is CASSYRQGSEKLFF. The CDR3 DNA follows: TGTGCCAGCAGCTATCGACAGGGGAGTGAAAAACTGTTTTTT.

This clonotype was found a few times. The chain uses TRBV6-5 and TRBJ2-2, with D unclear. Trimming cost V 2 bases and J 2 bases, with 9 bases left between them. Per germline, CDR1 MNHEY and CDR2 SVGAGI. The CDR3 length is 15 residues. CDR3 protein: CASSYETINTGELFF. The DNA of the CDR3 is TGTGCCAGCAGTTACGAGACCATTAACACCGGGGAGCTGTTTTTT.

The chain employs TRBV10-3 and TRBJ2-1; 10 bases line up with TRBD1. V lost 10 bases and J lost 8; bases outside the gene matches: 8. Germline assignment: CDR1 ENHRY and CDR2 SYGVKD. The CDR3 is 13 amino acids. The DNA for the CDR3 is TGTGCCACTAGTGACAGGGGGCTCGATGAGCAGTTCTTC. Protein: CATSDRGLDEQFF.

The chain is built from TRBV19 and TRBJ2-1, with 7 bases fitting TRBD2. The J segment lost 8 bases and the V segment lost 1 base, leaving 5 bases of the junction unmatched. This CDR3 comprises 14 residues. Germline V gene data show CDR1 as LNHDA and CDR2 as SQIVND (reference sequence). The CDR3 region is CASSIGRTSYEQFF. The CDR3 region has the DNA TGTGCCAGTAGTATAGGTAGGACTAGTTATGAGCAGTTCTTC.

This clonotype was found a few times. V is TRBV29-1 and J is TRBJ2-1; 11 bases fit TRBD2. The V gene's germline CDR1 is SQVTM and CDR2 ANQGSEA. Unmatched junction bases numbered 15, after V lost 8 bases and J lost 3 bases. This CDR3 is built from 17 residues. As DNA, the CDR3 is TGCAGCACTCATACTAGCGGGGGAGCCCTCGGCTACAATGAGCAGTTCTTC. Its translation is CSTHTSGGALGYNEQFF.

The chain links TRBV5-6 to TRBJ1-1, with D unclear. The CDR3 is 13 residues long. The ends were cut back, 4 bases at V and 1 base at J, with 8 bases in the middle. Germline V lookup: CDR1 SGHDT, CDR2 YYEEEE. Here the CDR3 DNA reads TGTGCCAGCAGCCCGCAGGAGAACACTGAAGCTTTCTTT. Protein product: CASSPQENTEAFF. The full variable domain, rest sourced from reference TRBV5-6 and TRBJ1-1, is DAGVTQSPTHLIKTRGQQVTLRCSPKSGHDTVSWYQQALGQGPQFIFQYYEEEERQRGNFPDRFSGHQFPNYSSELNVNALLLGDSALYLCASSPQENTEAFFGQGTRLTVV.

The rearrangement uses TRBV12-3 or TRBV12-4 and TRBJ2-7, with 11 nucleotides matching TRBD2. The CDR3 consists of 16 residues. The J segment lost 3 bases and the V segment lost 0 bases, leaving 4 bases of the junction unmatched. For the CDR3, the DNA is TGTGCCAGCAGTTTAGCTAGCGGGAGGGTTTACTACGAGCAGTACTTC. The encoded protein is CASSLASGRVYYEQYF.